These T cell receptor beta chains were read from a single sample in a study of T cells in Graves' hyperthyroidism and ophthalmopathy. MiXCR, applied by TCRdb to the multiplex PCR reads, yields one record per CDR3 protein. Of some 270,000 distinct CDR3 sequences in the sample, almost 25% are singletons; the top ten hold roughly 32%. The specimen sequenced was blood. These receptors all stem from a woman between 40 and 50 years old with Graves' ophthalmopathy. Each CDR3 is given with its conserved first and last residue. D genes are given only for firm matches.

V gene | CDR3 length | D gene | CDR3 protein
TRBV12-3/TRBV12-4 | 15 | TRBD2 | CASSPGLAEGETQYF
TRBV7-8 | 15 | TRBD1 | CASSLEAGGTYEQYF
TRBV20-1 | 16 | . | CSASSGTSVWQETQYF
TRBV28 | 14 | . | CASTLLSEAGELFF
TRBV30 | 14 | . | CAWSTAGYNYGYTF
TRBV19 | 15 | . | CASSMSGGTPYEQYF
TRBV6-1 | 14 | TRBD1 | CASSDRTGQETQYF
TRBV19 | 11 | TRBD1 | CASTADRGAFF
TRBV7-2 | 15 | TRBD1 | CASSLPTGVSTEAFF
TRBV3-1 | 14 | TRBD1 | CASSRQGRRNIQYF
TRBV28 | 14 | . | CASTTGPPENIQYF
TRBV20-1 | 16 | . | CSASSVAGIPENIQYF
TRBV6-1 | 14 | . | CASSEARGRVGYTF
TRBV6-5 | 16 | . | CASSYSSVPSPYEQYF
TRBV28 | 14 | . | CASSHNRVSYGYTF
TRBV29-1 | 15 | . | CSVDVRDWENTEAFF